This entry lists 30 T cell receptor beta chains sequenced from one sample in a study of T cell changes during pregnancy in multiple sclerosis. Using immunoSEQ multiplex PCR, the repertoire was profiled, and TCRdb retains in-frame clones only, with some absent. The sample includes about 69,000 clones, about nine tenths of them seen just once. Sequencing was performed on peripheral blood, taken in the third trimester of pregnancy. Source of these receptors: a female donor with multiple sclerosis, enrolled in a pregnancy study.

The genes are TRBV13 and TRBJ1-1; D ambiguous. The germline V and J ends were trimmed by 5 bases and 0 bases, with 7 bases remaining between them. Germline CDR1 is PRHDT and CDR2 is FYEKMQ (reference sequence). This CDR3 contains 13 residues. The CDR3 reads CASSPQMNTEAFF. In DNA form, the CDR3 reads TGTGCCAGCAGCCCCCAGATGAACACTGAAGCTTTCTTT. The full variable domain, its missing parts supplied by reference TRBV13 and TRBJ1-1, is AAGVIQSPRHLIKEKRETATLKCYPIPRHDTVYWYQQGPGQDPQFLISFYEKMQSDKGSIPDRFSAQQFSDYHSELNMSSLELGDSALYFCASSPQMNTEAFFGQGTRLTVV.

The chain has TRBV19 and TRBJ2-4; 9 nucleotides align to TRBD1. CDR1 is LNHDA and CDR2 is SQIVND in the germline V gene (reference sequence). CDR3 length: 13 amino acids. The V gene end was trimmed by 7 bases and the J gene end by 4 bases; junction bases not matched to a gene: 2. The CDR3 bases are TGTGCCAGTAAAGGGACAGGGAAAAACATTCAGTACTTC. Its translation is CASKGTGKNIQYF.

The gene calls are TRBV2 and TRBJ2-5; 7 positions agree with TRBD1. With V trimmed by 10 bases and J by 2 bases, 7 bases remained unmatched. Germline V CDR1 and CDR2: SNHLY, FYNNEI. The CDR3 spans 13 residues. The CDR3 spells CATKGTAQETQYF. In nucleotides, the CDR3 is TGTGCCACCAAAGGGACAGCACAAGAGACCCAGTACTTC.

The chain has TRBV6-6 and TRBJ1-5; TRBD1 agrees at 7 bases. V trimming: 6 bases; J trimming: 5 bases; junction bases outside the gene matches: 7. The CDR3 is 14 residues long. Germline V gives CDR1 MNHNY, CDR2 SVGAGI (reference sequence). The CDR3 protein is CASRTPTGDQPQHF. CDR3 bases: TGTGCCAGCAGGACCCCAACAGGGGATCAGCCCCAGCATTTT.

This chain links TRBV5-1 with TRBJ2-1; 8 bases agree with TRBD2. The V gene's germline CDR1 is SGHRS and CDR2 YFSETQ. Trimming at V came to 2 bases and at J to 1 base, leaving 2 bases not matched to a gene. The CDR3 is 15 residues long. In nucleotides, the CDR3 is TGCGCCAGCAGCTTAATAGCGGGGTCCTACAATGAGCAGTTCTTC. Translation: CASSLIAGSYNEQFF.

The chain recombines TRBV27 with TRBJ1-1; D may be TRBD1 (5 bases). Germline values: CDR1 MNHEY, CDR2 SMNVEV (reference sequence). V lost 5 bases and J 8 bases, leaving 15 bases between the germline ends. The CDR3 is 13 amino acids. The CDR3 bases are TGTGCCAGCAGTGCCCCAGGGCACTCGGAAGCTTTCTTT. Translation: CASSAPGHSEAFF.

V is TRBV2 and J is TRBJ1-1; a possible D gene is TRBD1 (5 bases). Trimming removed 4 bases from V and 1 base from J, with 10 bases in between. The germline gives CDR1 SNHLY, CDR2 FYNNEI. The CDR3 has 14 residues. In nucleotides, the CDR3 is TGTGCCAGCAGTGTGCAGGGCAGGAACACTGAAGCTTTCTTT. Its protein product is CASSVQGRNTEAFF.

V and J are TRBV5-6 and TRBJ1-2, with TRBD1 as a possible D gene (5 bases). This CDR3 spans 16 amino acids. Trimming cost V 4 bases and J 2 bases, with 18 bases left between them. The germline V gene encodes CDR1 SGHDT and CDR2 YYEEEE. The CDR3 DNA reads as TGTGCCAGCAGCCTAGACTTAACGACAGAAAACTATGGCTACACCTTC. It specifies CASSLDLTTENYGYTF.

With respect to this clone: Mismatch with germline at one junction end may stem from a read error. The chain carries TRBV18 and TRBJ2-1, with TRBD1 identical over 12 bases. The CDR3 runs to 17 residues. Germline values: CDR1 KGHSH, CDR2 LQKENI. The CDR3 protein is CASSPPGTGGAYNEQFF. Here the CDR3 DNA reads TGTGCCAGCTCCCCACCCGGGACAGGGGGCGCTTACAATGAGCAGTTCTTC.

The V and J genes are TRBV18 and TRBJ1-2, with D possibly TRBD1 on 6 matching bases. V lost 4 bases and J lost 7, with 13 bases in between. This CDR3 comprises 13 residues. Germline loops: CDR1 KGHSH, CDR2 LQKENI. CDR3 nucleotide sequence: TGTGCCAGCTCACTACAGGGTTTGAGTGGCTACACCTTC. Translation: CASSLQGLSGYTF.

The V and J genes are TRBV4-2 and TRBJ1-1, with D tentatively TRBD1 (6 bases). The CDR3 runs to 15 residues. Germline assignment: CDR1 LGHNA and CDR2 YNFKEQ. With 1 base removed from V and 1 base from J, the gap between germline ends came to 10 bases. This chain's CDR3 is CASSQGDNRNTEAFF. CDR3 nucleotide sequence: TGTGCCAGCAGCCAAGGGGACAACAGGAACACTGAAGCTTTCTTT.

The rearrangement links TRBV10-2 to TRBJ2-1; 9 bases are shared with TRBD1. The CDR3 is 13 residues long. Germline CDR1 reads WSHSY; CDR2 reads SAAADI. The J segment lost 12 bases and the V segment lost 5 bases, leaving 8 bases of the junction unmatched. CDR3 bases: TGCGCCAGCAGTAACCACAGGGGGCGCGGGCAGTTCTTC. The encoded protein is CASSNHRGRGQFF.

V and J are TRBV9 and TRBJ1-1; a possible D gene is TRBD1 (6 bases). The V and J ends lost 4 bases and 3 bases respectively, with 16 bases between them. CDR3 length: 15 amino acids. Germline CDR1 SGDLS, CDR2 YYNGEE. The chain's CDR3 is CASSFAGTLDTEAFF. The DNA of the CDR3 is TGTGCCAGCAGCTTCGCCGGGACACTCGACACTGAAGCTTTCTTT.

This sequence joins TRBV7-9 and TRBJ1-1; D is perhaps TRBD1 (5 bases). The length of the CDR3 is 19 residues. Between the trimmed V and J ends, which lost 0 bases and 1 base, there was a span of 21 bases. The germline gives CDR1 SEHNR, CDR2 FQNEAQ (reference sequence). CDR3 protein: CASSLAHGGRGWPNTEAFF. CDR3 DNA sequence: TGTGCCAGCAGCTTAGCCCATGGGGGTCGGGGGTGGCCGAACACTGAAGCTTTCTTT.

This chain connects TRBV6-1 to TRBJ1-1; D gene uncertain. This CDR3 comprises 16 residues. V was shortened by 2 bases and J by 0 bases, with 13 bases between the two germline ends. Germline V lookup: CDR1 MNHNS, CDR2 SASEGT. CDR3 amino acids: CASSETYGLLNTEAFF. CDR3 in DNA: TGTGCCAGCAGTGAAACCTACGGACTCCTGAACACTGAAGCTTTCTTT.

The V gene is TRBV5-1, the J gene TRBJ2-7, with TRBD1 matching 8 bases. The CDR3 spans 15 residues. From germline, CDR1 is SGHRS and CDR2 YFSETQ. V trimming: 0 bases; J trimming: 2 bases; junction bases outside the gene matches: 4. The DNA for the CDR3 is TGCGCCAGCAGCTTGGGGACAGGGCGAGCCTACGAGCAGTACTTC. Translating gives CASSLGTGRAYEQYF.

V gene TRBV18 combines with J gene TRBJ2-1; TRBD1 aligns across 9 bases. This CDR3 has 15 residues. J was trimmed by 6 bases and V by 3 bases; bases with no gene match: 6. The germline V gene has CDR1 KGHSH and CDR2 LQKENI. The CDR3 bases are TGTGCCAGCTCACCCTGGACAGGGGACGGCAATGAGCAGTTCTTC. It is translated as CASSPWTGDGNEQFF.

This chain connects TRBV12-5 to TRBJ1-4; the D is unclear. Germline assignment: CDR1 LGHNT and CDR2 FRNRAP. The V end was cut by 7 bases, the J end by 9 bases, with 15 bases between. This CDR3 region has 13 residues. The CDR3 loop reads CASANRPAQKLFF. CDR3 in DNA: TGTGCTAGTGCCAACAGACCGGCCCAAAAACTGTTTTTT.

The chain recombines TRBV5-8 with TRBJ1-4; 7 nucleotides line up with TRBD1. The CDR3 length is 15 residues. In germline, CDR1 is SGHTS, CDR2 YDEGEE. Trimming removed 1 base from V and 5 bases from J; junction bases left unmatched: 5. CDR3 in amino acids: CASSLSAGGNEKLFF. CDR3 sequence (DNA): TGTGCCAGCAGCTTGTCCGCAGGGGGAAATGAAAAACTGTTTTTT.

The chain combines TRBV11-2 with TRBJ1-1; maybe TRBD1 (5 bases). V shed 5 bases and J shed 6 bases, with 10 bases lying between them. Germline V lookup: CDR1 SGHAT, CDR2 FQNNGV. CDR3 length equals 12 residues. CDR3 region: CASSEDSSEAFF. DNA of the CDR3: TGTGCCAGCAGCGAAGACAGCTCTGAAGCTTTCTTT.

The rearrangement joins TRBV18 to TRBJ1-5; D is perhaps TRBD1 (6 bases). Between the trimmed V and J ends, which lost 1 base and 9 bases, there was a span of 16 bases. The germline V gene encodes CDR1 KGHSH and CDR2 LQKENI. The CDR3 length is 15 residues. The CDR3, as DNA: TGTGCCAGCTCACCACTCGCGACAGGAGGTAGGCCCCAGCATTTT. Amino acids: CASSPLATGGRPQHF.

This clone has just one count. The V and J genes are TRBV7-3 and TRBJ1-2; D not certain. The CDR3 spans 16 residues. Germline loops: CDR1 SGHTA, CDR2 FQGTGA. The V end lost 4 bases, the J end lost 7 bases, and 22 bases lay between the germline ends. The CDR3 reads CASSSPGGEGYGGYTF. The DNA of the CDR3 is TGTGCCAGCAGCTCCCCCGGAGGCGAGGGATACGGTGGCTACACCTTC. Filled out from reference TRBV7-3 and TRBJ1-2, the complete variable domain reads GAGVSQTPSNKVTEKGKYVELRCDPISGHTALYWYRQSLGQGPEFLIYFQGTGAADDSGLPNDRFFAVRPEGSVSTLKIQRTERGDSAVYLCASSSPGGEGYGGYTFGSGTRLTVV.

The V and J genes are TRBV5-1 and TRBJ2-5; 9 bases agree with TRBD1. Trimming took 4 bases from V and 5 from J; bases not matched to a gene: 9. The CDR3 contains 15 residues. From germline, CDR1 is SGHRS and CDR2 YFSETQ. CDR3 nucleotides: TGCGCCAGCAGCCATCCGGGACAGGGATACGAGACCCAGTACTTC. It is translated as CASSHPGQGYETQYF.

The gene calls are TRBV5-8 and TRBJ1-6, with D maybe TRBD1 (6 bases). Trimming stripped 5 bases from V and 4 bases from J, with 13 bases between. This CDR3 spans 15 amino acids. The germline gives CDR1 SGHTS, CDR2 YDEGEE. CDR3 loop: CASSRGGGYNSPLHF. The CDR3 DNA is TGTGCCAGCAGTCGGGGAGGGGGTTATAATTCACCCCTCCACTTT.

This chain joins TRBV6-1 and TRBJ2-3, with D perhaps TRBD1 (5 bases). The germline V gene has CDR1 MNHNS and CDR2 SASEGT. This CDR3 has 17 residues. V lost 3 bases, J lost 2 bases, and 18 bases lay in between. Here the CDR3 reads CASSDPFRGPNTDTQYF. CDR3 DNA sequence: TGTGCCAGCAGTGACCCCTTTAGGGGTCCTAACACAGATACGCAGTATTTT.

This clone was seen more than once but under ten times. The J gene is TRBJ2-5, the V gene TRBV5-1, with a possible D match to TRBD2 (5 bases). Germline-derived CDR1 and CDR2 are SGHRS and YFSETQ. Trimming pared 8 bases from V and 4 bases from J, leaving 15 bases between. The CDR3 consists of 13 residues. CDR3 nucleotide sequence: TGCGCCAGTAGTGGGGAGACGCGAGAGACCCAGTACTTC. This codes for CASSGETRETQYF.

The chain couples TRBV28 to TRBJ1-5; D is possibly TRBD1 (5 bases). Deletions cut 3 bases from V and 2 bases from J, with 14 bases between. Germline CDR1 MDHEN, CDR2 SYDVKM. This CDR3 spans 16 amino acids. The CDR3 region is CASSFGQGSGNQPQHF. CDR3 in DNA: TGTGCCAGCAGTTTTGGGCAGGGTTCGGGCAATCAGCCCCAGCATTTT.

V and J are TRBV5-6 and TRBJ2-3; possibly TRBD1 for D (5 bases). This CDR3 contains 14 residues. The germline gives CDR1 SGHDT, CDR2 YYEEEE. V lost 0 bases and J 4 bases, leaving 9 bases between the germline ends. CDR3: CASSLVGVSDTQYF. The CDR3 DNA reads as TGTGCCAGCAGCTTGGTAGGGGTCTCAGATACGCAGTATTTT.

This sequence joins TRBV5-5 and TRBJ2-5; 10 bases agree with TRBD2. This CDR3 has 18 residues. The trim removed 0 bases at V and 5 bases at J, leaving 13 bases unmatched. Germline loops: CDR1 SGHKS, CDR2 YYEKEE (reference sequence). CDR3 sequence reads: CASSLAGAGGPITETQYF. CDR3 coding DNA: TGTGCCAGCAGCTTGGCTGGAGCGGGGGGGCCGATTACGGAGACCCAGTACTTC.

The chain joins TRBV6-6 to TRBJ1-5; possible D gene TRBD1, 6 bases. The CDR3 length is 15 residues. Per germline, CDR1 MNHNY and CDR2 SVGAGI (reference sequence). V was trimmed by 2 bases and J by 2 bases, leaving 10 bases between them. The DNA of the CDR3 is TGTGCCAGCAGTTACCCTCAGGGGCGCAATCAGCCCCAGCATTTT. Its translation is CASSYPQGRNQPQHF.